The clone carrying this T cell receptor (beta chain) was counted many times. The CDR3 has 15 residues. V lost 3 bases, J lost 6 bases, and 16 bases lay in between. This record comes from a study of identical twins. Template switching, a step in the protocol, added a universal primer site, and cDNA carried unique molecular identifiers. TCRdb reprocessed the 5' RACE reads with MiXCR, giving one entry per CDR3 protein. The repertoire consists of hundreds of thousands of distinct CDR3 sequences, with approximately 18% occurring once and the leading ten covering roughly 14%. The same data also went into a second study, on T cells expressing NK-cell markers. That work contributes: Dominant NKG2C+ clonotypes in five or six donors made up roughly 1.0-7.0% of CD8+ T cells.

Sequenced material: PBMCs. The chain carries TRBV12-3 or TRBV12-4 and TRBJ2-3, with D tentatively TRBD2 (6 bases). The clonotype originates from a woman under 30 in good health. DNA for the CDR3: TGTGCCAGCAGTTTGGCAGCCGCGGGGTGGGATACGCAGTATTTT. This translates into CASSLAAAGWDTQYF.